This entry lists 8 T cell receptor beta chains sequenced from one sample in a study of T cell responses to AZD1222 COVID-19 vaccine. The assay was immunoSEQ multiplex PCR, and TCRdb's table has in-frame clones only and misses some. This table holds 95,000 to 150,000 clones, approximately 91% found once. The specimen was peripheral blood, collected on day 0 of AZD1222 vaccination. These receptors originate from an adult in good health.

This clone was observed a few times. This chain links TRBV7-2 with TRBJ2-6; TRBD1 agrees at 7 bases. J gave up 0 bases and V 7 bases, and 9 bases lay outside the gene matches. From germline, CDR1 is SGHTA and CDR2 FQGNSA. This CDR3 is built from 17 residues. The CDR3 bases are TGTGCCAGCACCCTGGGACAGCCCCTCTCTGGGGCCAACGTCCTGACTTTC. It codes for CASTLGQPLSGANVLTF.

V usage is TRBV6-5 and J usage is TRBJ1-6; no definite D call. Germline assignment: CDR1 MNHEY and CDR2 SVGAGI. The CDR3 length is 16 residues. Between the trimmed V and J ends, which lost 0 bases and 5 bases, there was a span of 11 bases. The CDR3: CASSYSPTENNSPLHF. CDR3 sequence (DNA): TGTGCCAGCAGTTACTCCCCTACAGAAAATAATTCACCCCTCCACTTT.

The chain joins TRBV27 to TRBJ1-2; D remains ambiguous. Germline lookup yields CDR1 MNHEY and CDR2 SMNVEV (reference sequence). This CDR3 has 13 residues. V was trimmed by 5 bases and J by 8 bases, leaving 15 bases between them. Written as DNA, the CDR3 is TGTGCCAGCAGTGTTAACCTTGAGGGAGGCTACACCTTC. This translates into CASSVNLEGGYTF.

The chain has TRBV12-3 or TRBV12-4 and TRBJ1-2; D is unclear. The CDR3 loop spans 13 amino acids. The V end lost 3 bases, the J end lost 3 bases, and 8 bases lay between the germline ends. Here the CDR3 DNA reads TGTGCCAGCAGTTTCGCGCAGGACTATGGCTACACCTTC. It codes for CASSFAQDYGYTF.

The chain carries TRBV9 and TRBJ2-7; 8 bases map to TRBD2. The ends lost 1 base at V and 3 bases at J; junction bases unmatched: 3. This CDR3 spans 14 amino acids. Germline CDR1 and CDR2: SGDLS and YYNGEE. The CDR3, as DNA: TGTGCCAGCAGCGTAAGAGCGGGAGACTACGAGCAGTACTTC. It codes for CASSVRAGDYEQYF.

The chain joins TRBV6-5 to TRBJ2-1, with no clear D. CDR3 length: 12 residues. Germline CDR1 is MNHEY and CDR2 is SVGAGI. V was clipped by 4 bases and J by 5 bases, with 6 bases between them. The CDR3 protein is CASSFLDNEQFF. The CDR3 DNA follows: TGTGCCAGCAGTTTTTTGGACAATGAGCAGTTCTTC.

The genes are TRBV30 and TRBJ1-2; TRBD1 agrees at 7 bases. The CDR3 consists of 13 residues. Germline values: CDR1 GTSNPN, CDR2 SVGIG (reference sequence). V shed 5 bases and J 0 bases; nucleotides not matched to a gene: 3. The CDR3 loop reads CAWGTAANYGYTF. The DNA of the CDR3 is TGTGCCTGGGGGACAGCCGCTAACTATGGCTACACCTTC.

There are a few counts of this clone. The genes are TRBV18 and TRBJ1-2; D uncertain. Germline values: CDR1 KGHSH, CDR2 LQKENI. Trimming removed 0 bases from V and 4 bases from J, with 9 bases in between. The CDR3 runs to 14 residues. The CDR3 loop reads CASSPPSSGYGYTF. The CDR3 DNA reads TGTGCCAGCTCACCACCATCCAGCGGCTATGGCTACACCTTC.